The entry below gives a single T cell receptor beta chain sequence along with its context. Its specificity is unknown. This entry comes from a study of cytomegalovirus exposure and HLA in healthy donors. Overall study findings and caveats: Analysis was carried out at a later point, and it linked a missense DCLRE1C variant to TCR beta V- and J-gene trimming.

Amplification used 60 Vbeta primers and 13 Jbeta primers. TCRdb's copy holds only in-frame clones and misses some; the assay was immunoSEQ multiplex PCR. The sample has 150,000 to 200,000 clones; 65% to 85% are singletons. The CDR3 is 15 residues long. V lost 4 bases and J lost 6, with 16 bases in between. Germline V gives CDR1 SGHTA, CDR2 FQGNSA. This clonotype was obtained from a middle-aged man in good health and CMV-seropositive. The sample consisted of PBMCs. The rearrangement uses TRBV7-2 and TRBJ1-5; TRBD1 is a possible D gene (5 bases). The CDR3 here is CASSSETEISQPQHF. The DNA for the CDR3 is TGTGCCAGCAGCTCTGAGACAGAGATATCTCAGCCCCAGCATTTT.